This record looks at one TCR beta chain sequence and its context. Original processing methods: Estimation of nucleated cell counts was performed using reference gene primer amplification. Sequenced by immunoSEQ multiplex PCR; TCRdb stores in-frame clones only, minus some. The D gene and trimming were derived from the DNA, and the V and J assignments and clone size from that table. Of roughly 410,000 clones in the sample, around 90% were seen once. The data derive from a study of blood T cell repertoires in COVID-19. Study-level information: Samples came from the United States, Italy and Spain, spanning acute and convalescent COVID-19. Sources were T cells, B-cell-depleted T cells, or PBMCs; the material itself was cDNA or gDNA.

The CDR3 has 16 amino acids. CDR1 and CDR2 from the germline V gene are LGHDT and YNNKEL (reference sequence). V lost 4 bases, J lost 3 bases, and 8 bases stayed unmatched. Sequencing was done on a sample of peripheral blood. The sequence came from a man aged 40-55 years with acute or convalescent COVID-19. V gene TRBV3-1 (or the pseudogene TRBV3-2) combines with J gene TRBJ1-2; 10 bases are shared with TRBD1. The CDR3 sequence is CASSPWGQGSHYGYTF. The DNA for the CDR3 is TGTGCCAGCAGCCCATGGGGACAGGGGAGTCACTATGGCTACACCTTC.